This TCR beta chain was sequenced during a study of vaccination and CD4 T cells after COVID-19. On the study more broadly: Post-COVID samples were collected a median roughly 93 days following diagnosis, spanning 35 to 161. Cells were stimulated with overlapping spike peptides from SARS-CoV-2, HCoV-NL63, HCoV-OC43 and HCoV-229E.

Comment on this clonotype: What it binds is unknown.

The treatment: roughly 11-day PBMC culture with coronavirus spike peptide pools or control peptides (ViraFEST assay). Before the COVID-19 pandemic (2011-2018), CD4+ T cells were obtained from the unexposed donor. TCRs were sequenced by ViraFEST after antigen-specific T cells had been expanded with peptide pools. CD4+ T cells that had been cultured provided DNA sequenced with the Oncomine TCR Beta short-read assay. From the PCR reads, TCRdb called clonotypes with MiXCR, one entry per CDR3 protein. The table lists roughly 9,200 distinct CDR3 sequences, 30% to 35% of them singletons, with around 33% in the top ten. This TCR was recovered from a human donor in good health. Input material: CD4+ T cells from blood, cultured in vitro.

The CDR3 spells CSAPGQGPYNEQFF. CDR3 coding DNA: TGCAGTGCTCCGGGGCAGGGACCCTACAATGAGCAGTTCTTC. The V call is TRBV20-1, the J call TRBJ2-1; D may match TRBD1 or TRBD2 (5 bases each). Germline V gene lookup returns CDR1 DFQATT and CDR2 SNEGSKA (reference sequence). This CDR3 comprises 14 residues. V was cut by 5 bases and J by 2 bases, with 13 bases left in between.